Given below is one T cell receptor (beta chain) in context. The CDR3 is 16 amino acids. V gave up 8 bases and J gave up 1 base, with 18 bases separating them. The germline gives CDR1 LNHNV, CDR2 YYDKDF (reference sequence). This sample is part of a study of blood T cell repertoires in COVID-19. For the study at large: In each case, the material was cDNA or gDNA derived from T cells, B-cell-depleted T cells, or PBMCs.

Authors' analysis steps: It was from reference gene primer amplification that nucleated cell counts were estimated. The protocol was immunoSEQ multiplex PCR, while the TCRdb copy is restricted to in-frame clones and leaves out a portion. V and J calls plus clone size are reproduced from that table; the DNA served to infer D and trimming. The table has 65,000 or so clones, 76% seen once. The clonotype originates from a woman aged 45-60 years with active or convalescent COVID-19. Material: peripheral blood. This chain joins TRBV15 and TRBJ2-1, with a possible D match to TRBD2 (6 bases). CDR3 sequence: CATSGWNSGSYNEQFF. The CDR3 DNA reads TGTGCCACCTCAGGCTGGAATAGCGGTTCCTACAATGAGCAGTTCTTC.